These T cell receptor beta chains were read from a single sample in a study of blood T cell repertoires in COVID-19. This table comes from immunoSEQ multiplex PCR, and its TCRdb copy is limited to in-frame clones, with some not included. The repertoire holds some 100,000 clones, 88% seen once, with around 4.7% in the top ten. Sequencing input: peripheral blood. Receptor source: a woman older than 75 with active COVID-19. Each CDR3 is given with its conserved first and last residue. D genes are given only for firm matches. The size of a clone is reported for some rows only, either as once, few or many, or as a class for expanded clones.

J gene | clone size | D gene | V gene | CDR3 protein | CDR3 DNA
TRBJ2-2 | NA | TRBD2 | TRBV29-1 | CSVVRTSGTGELFF | TGCAGCGTTGTGCGGACTAGCGGCACCGGGGAGCTGTTTTTT
TRBJ2-3 | NA | TRBD2 | TRBV11-3 | CASSPSGTSTDTQYF | TGTGCCAGCAGTCCTAGCGGGACTAGCACAGATACGCAGTATTTT
TRBJ2-7 | NA | NA | TRBV12-3/TRBV12-4 | CASRGIAIAEQYF | TGTGCCAGCCGTGGGATAGCGATCGCCGAGCAGTACTTC
TRBJ2-1 | NA | TRBD2 | TRBV24-1 | CATSVATSSSEQFF | TGTGCCACCTCGGTTGCGACTAGCAGCAGCGAGCAGTTCTTC
TRBJ2-7 | NA | TRBD1 | TRBV27 | CASSFTGGSWDEQYF | TGTGCCAGCAGTTTCACAGGGGGCTCATGGGACGAGCAGTACTTC
TRBJ1-2 | NA | NA | TRBV5-8 | CASSGDTLVYGYTF | TGTGCCAGCAGCGGGGACACCCTTGTCTATGGCTACACCTTC
TRBJ2-2 | NA | TRBD2 | TRBV7-3 | CASSIAGGGTGELFF | TGTGCCAGCAGTATCGCGGGAGGGGGCACCGGGGAGCTGTTTTTT
TRBJ2-5 | NA | TRBD2 | TRBV7-2 | CASSLARVAGSETQYF | TGTGCCAGCAGCTTAGCACGGGTAGCGGGAAGCGAGACCCAGTACTTC
TRBJ2-7 | NA | NA | TRBV19 | CASSMDRAGTYEQYF | TGTGCCAGTAGTATGGACCGGGCGGGGACCTACGAGCAGTACTTC
TRBJ2-1 | NA | TRBD2 | TRBV15 | CATSRYSSGDYNEQFF | TGTGCCACCAGCAGGTACTCTAGCGGGGACTACAATGAGCAGTTCTTC
TRBJ1-3 | NA | NA | TRBV7-8 | CASGRSLGSGNTIYF | TGTGCCAGCGGTCGGAGTTTAGGATCTGGAAACACCATATATTTT
TRBJ1-6 | NA | NA | TRBV28 | CASSLLTGPNSPLHF | TGTGCCAGCAGTTTGCTGACAGGCCCCAATTCACCCCTCCACTTT
TRBJ1-1 | NA | TRBD1 | TRBV28 | CASRGTGKARAEAFF | TGTGCCAGCAGGGGGACAGGGAAGGCGCGGGCTGAAGCTTTCTTT
TRBJ2-2 | NA | NA | TRBV7-7 | CASSPSSGNTGELFF | TGTGCTAGCAGCCCCAGTAGCGGGAACACCGGGGAGCTGTTTTTT
TRBJ1-4 | NA | NA | TRBV28 | CASTTTGATNEKLFF | TGTGCCAGCACTACAACGGGGGCAACTAATGAAAAACTGTTTTTT
TRBJ2-6 | NA | TRBD1 | TRBV30 | CAWNDRAPPWRANVLTF | TGTGCCTGGAATGACAGGGCCCCCCCTTGGCGGGCCAACGTCCTGACTTTC
TRBJ2-3 | NA | TRBD2 | TRBV5-1 | CASGTSGRGGGTDTQYF | TGCGCCAGCGGGACTAGCGGGAGAGGGGGAGGCACAGATACGCAGTATTTT
TRBJ1-3 | NA | NA | TRBV7-9 | CASRSGNTIYF | TGTGCCAGTAGATCTGGAAACACCATATATTTT
TRBJ2-7 | NA | NA | TRBV30 | CAWGPKGASEQYF | TGTGCCTGGGGGCCTAAGGGAGCGAGCGAGCAGTACTTC
TRBJ2-7 | NA | TRBD2 | TRBV6-2/TRBV6-3 | CASSKTSGLYEQYF | TGTGCCAGCAGTAAGACTAGCGGATTGTACGAGCAGTACTTC
TRBJ2-5 | few | TRBD2 | TRBV4-1 | CASSHLKRGTSGKETQYF | TGCGCCAGCAGCCACCTTAAGAGAGGGACTAGCGGTAAAGAGACCCAGTACTTC
TRBJ2-1 | NA | TRBD2 | TRBV28 | CASSLYGREGRFEQFF | TGTGCCAGCAGTTTATATGGGCGGGAGGGCCGCTTTGAGCAGTTCTTC
TRBJ1-6 | once | NA | TRBV6-2/TRBV6-3 | CASSYSRAREGDYNSPLHF | TGTGCCAGCAGTTACTCCCGGGCGAGGGAAGGTGACTATAATTCACCCCTCCACTTT
TRBJ2-7 | NA | NA | TRBV28 | CASSLSGVYEQYF | TGTGCCAGCAGTTTGTCGGGTGTGTACGAGCAGTACTTC
TRBJ2-4 | NA | NA | TRBV28 | CASSSGSQGGENIQYF | TGTGCCAGCAGTTCCGGCTCACAGGGAGGGGAAAACATTCAGTACTTC
TRBJ2-1 | few | TRBD1 | TRBV30 | CAWSRGTESYNEQFF | TGTGCCTGGAGTAGGGGGACAGAGTCCTACAATGAGCAGTTCTTC
TRBJ2-1 | NA | TRBD2 | TRBV28 | CASSLWGLAGGHSYNEQFF | TGTGCCAGCAGTTTATGGGGACTAGCGGGAGGGCACTCCTACAATGAGCAGTTCTTC
TRBJ1-4 | NA | NA | TRBV6-2/TRBV6-3 | CASSPGSSTNEKLFF | TGTGCCAGCAGCCCGGGGAGTTCCACTAATGAAAAACTGTTTTTT
TRBJ2-1 | NA | TRBD2 | TRBV7-3 | CASSLTGDFGRTSGSSYNEQFF | TGTGCCAGCAGCTTAACTGGAGACTTCGGGCGGACTAGCGGGAGCTCCTACAATGAGCAGTTCTTC
TRBJ1-2 | few | NA | TRBV5-4 | CASSLEAAGGYGYTF | TGTGCCAGCAGCTTGGAGGCGGCCGGGGGCTATGGCTACACCTTC
TRBJ2-3 | NA | TRBD2 | TRBV4-3 | CASSQVGGRELTDTQYF | TGCGCCAGCAGCCAAGTAGGCGGGAGGGAGCTCACAGATACGCAGTATTTT
TRBJ2-7 | NA | TRBD2 | TRBV5-4 | CASSLGGSGRSYEQYF | TGTGCCAGCAGCTTGGGTGGTAGCGGGCGATCCTACGAGCAGTACTTC
TRBJ2-3 | NA | NA | TRBV4-2 | CASSQDVGALRDTQYF | TGTGCCAGCAGCCAAGATGTGGGGGCGCTCCGAGATACGCAGTATTTT
TRBJ2-2 | NA | NA | TRBV15 | CATGVGVGTGELFF | TGTGCCACCGGGGTGGGAGTAGGAACCGGGGAGCTGTTTTTT
TRBJ2-3 | NA | NA | TRBV29-1 | CSVDLADITDTQYF | TGCAGTGTGGACCTGGCGGACATCACAGATACGCAGTATTTT
TRBJ1-1 | NA | TRBD1 | TRBV20-1 | CSASPIPGQGAGTEAFF | TGCAGTGCTAGTCCCATCCCGGGACAGGGGGCTGGGACTGAAGCTTTCTTT
TRBJ2-7 | NA | NA | TRBV20-1 | CSAPDYHEQYF | TGCAGTGCTCCGGACTACCACGAGCAGTACTTC
TRBJ2-3 | NA | NA | TRBV27 | CASSPSYTDTQYF | TGTGCCAGCAGTCCCTCCTACACAGATACGCAGTATTTT
TRBJ1-2 | once | NA | TRBV7-2 | CASSSRGDYGYTF | TGTGCCAGCAGCTCCAGGGGTGACTATGGCTACACCTTC